The 8 T cell receptor beta chains below come from one sample, sequenced in a study of control samples from healthy donors and cancer patients. Sequenced by immunoSEQ multiplex PCR; TCRdb stores in-frame clones only, minus some. The table shows about 95,000 clones, with roughly 90% occurring only once. Material for sequencing was blood. The source of these receptors is a woman in her twenties or thirties in good health.

The CDR3 protein is CASSGGVNQPQHF. CDR3 nucleotide sequence: TGCGCCAGCAGTGGGGGAGTGAATCAGCCCCAGCATTTT. This rearrangement joins TRBV23-1 to TRBJ1-5, with D perhaps matching TRBD1 (5 bases). TRBV23-1 is assigned to the ORF class and has an uncertain function. The CDR3 covers 13 residues. V was shortened by 5 bases and J by 4 bases, with 9 bases between the two germline ends.

This clone was counted a few times. The CDR3 region has the DNA TGCGCCAGCAGCCCCGGCGATCAAGGCACCGGGGAGCTGTTTTTT. Its protein product is CASSPGDQGTGELFF. The J gene is TRBJ2-2, the V gene TRBV5-1; no clear D. Germline CDR1 is SGHRS and CDR2 is YFSETQ. The CDR3 contains 15 residues. V was trimmed by 4 bases and J by 4 bases, leaving 14 bases between them.

This chain uses TRBV6-5 with TRBJ1-2, with unresolved D. The V and J ends lost 0 bases and 8 bases respectively, with 16 bases between them. Germline V gene data show CDR1 as MNHEY and CDR2 as SVGAGI. The CDR3 runs to 15 residues. Written as DNA, the CDR3 is TGTGCCAGCAGTTACTCTAGGATCCCCGGGGAAGGCTACACCTTC. Translated, it gives CASSYSRIPGEGYTF.

A single count supports this clone. This rearrangement joins TRBV28 to TRBJ1-1; D gene unclear. Trimming removed 4 bases at V and 0 bases at J, with 9 bases between. The CDR3 spans 14 residues. The germline V gene encodes CDR1 MDHEN and CDR2 SYDVKM. The CDR3 nucleotides read TGTGCCAGCAGTTCCCCAACTATGAACACTGAAGCTTTCTTT. Translated, it gives CASSSPTMNTEAFF.

This chain links TRBV28 with TRBJ1-2; 7 nucleotides agree with TRBD1. V trimming: 4 bases; J trimming: 0 bases; junction bases outside the gene matches: 2. The CDR3 has 14 amino acids. Germline values: CDR1 MDHEN, CDR2 SYDVKM. The CDR3 DNA reads TGTGCCAGCAGTTCGACAGGGCCTAACTATGGCTACACCTTC. Its protein product is CASSSTGPNYGYTF.

The chain employs TRBV3-1 (or the pseudogene TRBV3-2) and TRBJ2-1, with 9 bases fitting TRBD2. This CDR3 has 14 residues. J gave up 6 bases and V 4 bases, and 4 bases lay outside the gene matches. The V gene's germline CDR1 is LGHDT and CDR2 YNNKEL (reference sequence). CDR3 nucleotide sequence: TGTGCCAGCAGCCGGGGCGGGGGGGCCAATGAGCAGTTCTTC. It encodes CASSRGGGANEQFF.

The chain joins TRBV19 to TRBJ1-3; D is ambiguous. Looked up from germline, CDR1 is LNHDA and CDR2 is SQIVND (reference sequence). The CDR3 covers 13 residues. Trimming shortened V by 10 bases and J by 4 bases, and 14 bases separated the two germline ends. The CDR3 loop reads CATELGRGNTIYF. CDR3 nucleotides: TGTGCCACCGAGCTAGGGCGAGGAAACACCATATATTTT. The full variable domain, its missing parts supplied by reference TRBV19 and TRBJ1-3, is DGGITQSPKYLFRKEGQNVTLSCEQNLNHDAMYWYRQDPGQGLRLIYYSQIVNDFQKGDIAEGYSVSREKKESFPLTVTSAQKNPTAFYLCATELGRGNTIYFGEGSWLTVV.

The count of this clone is one. V gene TRBV18 combines with J gene TRBJ1-1; 8 bases match TRBD1. The CDR3 is made up of 13 amino acids. Germline assignment: CDR1 KGHSH and CDR2 LQKENI. Trimming removed 3 bases from V and 6 bases from J; junction bases left unmatched: 3. CDR3 in amino acids: CASSPGQGAEAFF. The CDR3 nucleotides read TGTGCCAGCTCACCCGGACAGGGTGCTGAAGCTTTCTTT.